The present entry profiles one T cell receptor (beta chain) with its context. The data belong to a study of T cells after yellow fever vaccination. V was pared by 1 base and J by 4 bases, with 5 bases between. The CDR3 consists of 13 residues. Looked up from germline, CDR1 is LGHNA and CDR2 is YSLEER. TCRdb reprocessed the 5' RACE reads with MiXCR, giving one entry per CDR3 protein. The table records under 550,000 distinct CDR3 sequences, 20% to 25% of them present only once. The genes are TRBV4-3 and TRBJ1-5; D remains unclear. Here the sequenced sample was PBMCs, taken less than 25 days after the first yellow fever vaccination. The TCR originated in a man aged 18-30 years who received the YFV17D yellow fever vaccine. CDR3 in amino acids: CASSQAENQPQHF. In DNA, the CDR3 is TGCGCCAGCAGCCAAGCCGAAAATCAGCCCCAGCATTTT.